Shown below are 26 T cell receptor beta chains from a single sample sequenced in a study of control samples from healthy donors and cancer patients. The repertoire was sequenced with immunoSEQ multiplex PCR; TCRdb's copy has only in-frame clones and lacks some. The sample has approximately 82,000 clones, 80% to 95% seen once. Sample: PBMCs. Receptors originate from a woman between 40 and 55 years old with lung cancer.

The genes are TRBV5-1 and TRBJ1-1, with 7 nucleotides matching TRBD1. This CDR3 region has 13 residues. The J segment lost 4 bases and the V segment lost 9 bases, leaving 9 bases of the junction unmatched. Germline-derived CDR1 and CDR2 are SGHRS and YFSETQ. CDR3 residues: CATTGASGTEAFF. Here the CDR3 DNA reads TGCGCCACCACAGGGGCATCGGGCACTGAAGCTTTCTTT.

The chain links TRBV7-2 to TRBJ1-2; 10 bases agree with TRBD1. The CDR3 sequence is 16 residues long. V shed 6 bases, J shed 7 bases, and the junction held 14 bases outside the gene matches. CDR1 and CDR2 from the germline V gene are SGHTA and FQGNSA. CDR3 nucleotide sequence: TGTGCCAGCAGTTTTACGGAAGCCGGGACAGGGGCTGGCTACACCTTC. Translated: CASSFTEAGTGAGYTF. The entire variable domain, with the rest obtained from reference TRBV7-2 and TRBJ1-2, is as follows: GAGVSQSPSNKVTEKGKDVELRCDPISGHTALYWYRQSLGQGLEFLIYFQGNSAPDKSGLPSDRFSAERTGGSVSTLTIQRTQQEDSAVYLCASSFTEAGTGAGYTFGSGTRLTVV.

The chain has TRBV13 and TRBJ2-7; tentative D call: TRBD2 (6 bases). This CDR3 region has 12 residues. Deletions cut 5 bases from V and 4 bases from J, with 9 bases between. Germline CDR1 reads PRHDT; CDR2 reads FYEKMQ (reference sequence). CDR3 amino acids: CASSPGLYEQYF. Here the CDR3 DNA reads TGTGCCAGCAGCCCGGGACTGTACGAGCAGTACTTC.

The J gene is TRBJ2-5, the V gene TRBV5-1, with 9 positions matching TRBD2. CDR1 SGHRS and CDR2 YFSETQ come from the germline V gene. This CDR3 is 15 amino acids long. J lost 4 bases, V lost 4 bases, and 8 bases had no gene match. Here the CDR3 reads CASSAGGADTETQYF. The CDR3, as DNA: TGCGCCAGCAGCGCGGGGGGGGCCGATACAGAGACCCAGTACTTC.

The chain combines TRBV5-1 with TRBJ1-4, with D uncertain. The V end lost 3 bases, the J end lost 5 bases, and 11 bases lay between the germline ends. The CDR3 sequence is 14 residues long. The germline V gene has CDR1 SGHRS and CDR2 YFSETQ. The CDR3 region has the DNA TGCGCCAGCAGCTCCACCCATTCAAATGAAAAACTGTTTTTT. It yields the protein CASSSTHSNEKLFF.

The genes are TRBV6-5 and TRBJ1-2; no firm D call. The CDR3 length is 13 residues. Trimming took 8 bases from V and 2 from J, leaving 12 bases between them. The germline V gene has CDR1 MNHEY and CDR2 SVGAGI. CDR3 coding DNA: TGTGCCAGCGGGAACCCTTCCAACTATGGCTACACCTTC. Its protein is CASGNPSNYGYTF.

The chain couples TRBV11-3 to TRBJ2-4, with a possible D match to TRBD1 (6 bases). Germline values: CDR1 SGHNT, CDR2 YENEEA. Deletions cut 1 base from V and 6 bases from J, with 16 bases between. The CDR3 is 16 amino acids. CDR3 protein: CASSLVPSGTTNIQYF. CDR3 DNA: TGTGCCAGCAGCTTAGTACCCTCCGGGACAACAAACATTCAGTACTTC.

This clone has a single count. V usage is TRBV29-1 and J usage is TRBJ1-1, with D tentatively TRBD1 (5 bases). There are 13 residues in the CDR3. Deletions cut 7 bases from V and 8 bases from J, with 20 bases between. Germline V lookup: CDR1 SQVTM, CDR2 ANQGSEA. The CDR3: CSAVPGLEREAFF. The CDR3 coding sequence is TGCAGCGCAGTCCCGGGACTCGAGCGGGAAGCTTTCTTT.

The chain employs TRBV2 and TRBJ1-1; unclear D gene. CDR1 and CDR2 (germline): SNHLY, FYNNEI. The CDR3 length is 13 residues. V lost 5 bases to trimming and J lost 4 bases, with 11 bases between them. CDR3 DNA sequence: TGTGCCAGCAGTAGATTCGAACGCACTGAAGCTTTCTTT. Translated: CASSRFERTEAFF.

The table lists this clone with a count of one. DNA for the CDR3: TGTGCCAGCAGCTTACCCACAGGGGGCGACTATGGCTACACCTTC. Translation: CASSLPTGGDYGYTF. The chain uses TRBV7-9 and TRBJ1-2; 9 bases map to TRBD1. V lost 2 bases to trimming and J lost 3 bases; unmatched junction nucleotides: 4. CDR1 and CDR2 from the germline V gene are SEHNR and FQNEAQ (reference sequence). The CDR3 extends over 15 amino acids.

The chain links TRBV6-2 or TRBV6-3 to TRBJ1-2; D is unclear. The CDR3 sequence is 13 residues long. V dropped 2 bases and J dropped 5 bases, with 9 bases sitting between them. Per germline, CDR1 MNHEY and CDR2 SVGEGT. The CDR3 DNA reads as TGTGCCAGCAGTTACGGGGAGACATATGGCTACACCTTC. It codes for CASSYGETYGYTF.

The V and J genes are TRBV7-6 and TRBJ2-1; perhaps TRBD1 as D (6 bases). Trimming took 1 base from V and 2 from J, leaving 12 bases between them. Germline assignment: CDR1 SGHVS and CDR2 FNYEAQ. This CDR3 is 16 amino acids long. CDR3 loop: CASSLVQGSAYNEQFF. The CDR3 bases are TGTGCCAGCAGCTTAGTCCAGGGGTCAGCCTACAATGAGCAGTTCTTC.

This sequence joins TRBV3-1 (or the pseudogene TRBV3-2) and TRBJ1-6; D gene unclear. The length of the CDR3 is 13 residues. V lost 0 bases, J lost 7 bases, and 4 bases lay in between. Germline assignment: CDR1 LGHDT and CDR2 YNNKEL (reference sequence). CDR3 in amino acids: CASSQDRNSPLHF. The DNA for the CDR3 is TGTGCCAGCAGCCAAGACAGGAATTCACCCCTCCACTTT.

The chain carries TRBV7-8 and TRBJ1-1; D gene unclear. Germline V lookup: CDR1 SGHVS, CDR2 FQNEAQ. The ends were cut back, 5 bases at V and 5 bases at J, with 21 bases in the middle. The CDR3 totals 16 residues. This CDR3 reads CASSIGRMGGFTEAFF. For the CDR3, the DNA is TGTGCCAGCAGCATAGGGCGGATGGGTGGGTTTACTGAAGCTTTCTTT.

This rearrangement joins TRBV19 to TRBJ2-7; no clear D gene. Trimming removed 4 bases from V and 3 bases from J, with 13 bases in between. CDR1 is LNHDA and CDR2 is SQIVND in the germline V gene (reference sequence). The length of the CDR3 is 14 residues. As DNA, the CDR3 is TGTGCCAGTAGTAGCAAAGTAGCCGACTACGAGCAGTACTTC. It translates to CASSSKVADYEQYF.

The genes are TRBV10-3 and TRBJ2-2, with D uncertain. The germline V and J ends were trimmed by 0 bases and 5 bases, with 13 bases remaining between them. There are 16 residues in the CDR3. Germline loops: CDR1 ENHRY, CDR2 SYGVKD. CDR3 nucleotides: TGTGCCATCAGTGAGTCGGCAGCATCGGCGACCGGGGAGCTGTTTTTT. Translation: CAISESAASATGELFF.

The chain employs TRBV2 and TRBJ1-5; no clear D. The germline V and J ends were trimmed by 11 bases and 4 bases, with 15 bases remaining between them. In germline, CDR1 is SNHLY, CDR2 FYNNEI. This CDR3 comprises 13 residues. The CDR3 DNA reads TGTGCCTCCCACCGGGTGACAAATCAGCCCCAGCATTTT. Translating it yields CASHRVTNQPQHF.

The sample holds one count of this clone. V is TRBV5-1 and J is TRBJ1-6; no clear D. V lost 6 bases, J lost 5 bases, and 15 bases lay in between. Germline loops: CDR1 SGHRS, CDR2 YFSETQ. The CDR3 has 15 residues. CDR3 protein: CASTTAGVDNSPLHF. The DNA of the CDR3 is TGCGCCAGCACCACCGCTGGGGTGGATAATTCACCCCTCCACTTT.

The rearrangement links TRBV7-9 to TRBJ1-1; D is perhaps TRBD1 (5 bases). The CDR3 runs to 14 residues. The V gene's germline CDR1 is SEHNR and CDR2 FQNEAQ (reference sequence). V dropped 1 base and J dropped 0 bases, with 6 bases sitting between them. The CDR3 DNA sequence: TGTGCCAGCAGCTTAGGGGGCATGAACACTGAAGCTTTCTTT. Amino acids: CASSLGGMNTEAFF.

The chain recombines TRBV2 with TRBJ1-5, with D possibly being TRBD1 (6 bases). The CDR3 has 15 residues. Looked up from germline, CDR1 is SNHLY and CDR2 is FYNNEI. V lost 7 bases, J lost 2 bases, and 15 bases lay in between. DNA for the CDR3: TGTGCCAGCACTGAGGAACAGGGAGGCAATCAGCCCCAGCATTTT. It specifies CASTEEQGGNQPQHF.

The V and J genes are TRBV27 and TRBJ2-5, with a weak D call TRBD1 (5 bases). The CDR3 runs 14 residues. The germline V gene encodes CDR1 MNHEY and CDR2 SMNVEV (reference sequence). Deletions cut 1 base from V and 5 bases from J, with 11 bases between. The DNA for the CDR3 is TGTGCCAGCAGTTTATACCCAGGGTTGGAGACCCAGTACTTC. Residues: CASSLYPGLETQYF.

The genes are TRBV11-3 and TRBJ2-7, with D perhaps matching TRBD2 (5 bases). This CDR3 is built from 15 residues. Looked up from germline, CDR1 is SGHNT and CDR2 is YENEEA. The V gene lost 3 bases and the J gene lost 3 bases, with 15 bases spanning the gap. The CDR3 sequence is CASSLTGKFFYEQYF. The DNA of the CDR3 is TGTGCCAGCAGCTTGACCGGGAAATTCTTCTACGAGCAGTACTTC.

This chain joins TRBV7-8 and TRBJ2-7, with D maybe TRBD2 (5 bases). Trimming pared 4 bases from V and 4 bases from J, leaving 8 bases between. The germline V gene encodes CDR1 SGHVS and CDR2 FQNEAQ. The CDR3 has 12 residues. CDR3 loop: CASSYGDYEQYF. The CDR3, as DNA: TGTGCCAGCAGCTACGGGGATTACGAGCAGTACTTC.

The DNA of the CDR3 is TGCGCCAGCAGCCCCCCGGGGGAAAAACTGTTTTTT. As protein: CASSPPGEKLFF. The gene calls are TRBV5-1 and TRBJ1-4; the D is unclear. V dropped 4 bases and J dropped 8 bases, with 9 bases sitting between them. Germline V gene lookup returns CDR1 SGHRS and CDR2 YFSETQ. The length of the CDR3 is 12 residues. Together with reference TRBV5-1 and TRBJ1-4, the CDR3 gives the full variable domain: KAGVTQTPRYLIKTRGQQVTLSCSPISGHRSVSWYQQTPGQGLQFLFEYFSETQRNKGNFPGRFSGRQFSNSRSEMNVSTLELGDSALYLCASSPPGEKLFFGSGTQLSVL.

The chain combines TRBV2 with TRBJ2-5; weak D call: TRBD1 (5 bases). The CDR3 has 13 residues. Germline V gene data show CDR1 as SNHLY and CDR2 as FYNNEI. V shed 5 bases and J shed 4 bases, with 11 bases lying between them. CDR3: CASSYRWGETQYF. CDR3 DNA sequence: TGTGCCAGCAGTTACAGGTGGGGAGAGACCCAGTACTTC.

This chain joins TRBV6-1 and TRBJ1-2; possible D gene TRBD1, 6 bases. Germline V gene lookup returns CDR1 MNHNS and CDR2 SASEGT. V was pared by 2 bases and J by 5 bases, with 15 bases between. The CDR3 sequence is 15 residues long. The CDR3 reads CASSETVGAWYGYTF. CDR3 coding DNA: TGTGCCAGCAGTGAAACGGTGGGGGCCTGGTATGGCTACACCTTC.